The 6 T cell receptor beta chains in this list originate from one sample, sequenced in a study of blood T cell repertoires in COVID-19 (dated by TCRdb to the early 2020s). The receptor library was made with the immunoSEQ multiplex PCR assay. As stored in TCRdb, this immuneACCESS dataset retains in-frame rearrangements with V and J assigned. A fraction of the clones does not appear; measured against another copy, unresolved V genes explain less than half of the discrepancy, and the remainder lacks a known reason. The sample table records 190,000 or so clones; 82% of these occur just once. The top ten clonotypes cover about an eighth of the sample. Sample: PBMCs or T cells enriched from blood (not recorded which). Receptor source: a man aged 40-49 years who had recovered from COVID-19.

The chain couples TRBV5-1 to TRBJ2-1, with a possible D match to TRBD2 (5 bases). V shed 4 bases and J shed 2 bases, with 13 bases lying between them. This CDR3 is built from 15 residues. Germline assignment: CDR1 SGHRS and CDR2 YFSETQ. CDR3 protein: CASSVSGTTYNEQFF. CDR3 sequence (DNA): TGCGCCAGCAGCGTGTCGGGAACAACCTACAATGAGCAGTTCTTC.

The rearrangement links TRBV9 to TRBJ1-2, with D possibly TRBD1 on 5 matching bases. Trimming stripped 0 bases from V and 8 bases from J, with 17 bases between. Per the germline V gene, CDR1 is SGDLS and CDR2 is YYNGEE. The CDR3 has 15 residues. The CDR3 nucleotides read TGTGCCAGCAGCGTAGATGCCAGGAGGGGCCAGGGCTACACCTTC. Amino acids: CASSVDARRGQGYTF.

The CDR3 region has the DNA TGCGCCAGCAGCCAAGATCCCTTGTCAACTAATGAAAAACTGTTTTTT. Encoded protein: CASSQDPLSTNEKLFF. The chain has TRBV4-3 and TRBJ1-4; D is unresolved. This CDR3 is built from 16 residues. The V end was cut by 0 bases, the J end by 0 bases, with 8 bases between. Germline CDR1 reads LGHNA; CDR2 reads YSLEER.

The CDR3 here is CASTRGLLNYGYTF. The CDR3 nucleotides read TGTGCCAGCACCAGGGGGCTGTTAAACTATGGCTACACCTTC. The chain employs TRBV3-1 (or the pseudogene TRBV3-2) and TRBJ1-2, with 8 bases matching TRBD1. Trimming at V came to 7 bases and at J to 2 bases, leaving 6 bases not matched to a gene. The germline V gene encodes CDR1 LGHDT and CDR2 YNNKEL (reference sequence). This CDR3 has 14 amino acids.

V and J are TRBV11-2 and TRBJ1-3; D is perhaps TRBD1 (5 bases). Germline V CDR1 and CDR2: SGHAT, FQNNGV. V was clipped by 5 bases and J by 4 bases, with 12 bases between them. This CDR3 region has 14 residues. The CDR3 region has the DNA TGTGCCAGCAGCCGTGGGGGGGTCGGAAACACCATATATTTT. This translates into CASSRGGVGNTIYF.

The chain employs TRBV6-1 and TRBJ1-5; a weak D match, TRBD1 (6 bases). The germline CDR1 and CDR2 sequences are MNHNS and SASEGT. The CDR3 contains 16 residues. Deletions cut 4 bases from V and 7 bases from J, with 20 bases between. The CDR3 spells CASSGPIQGAEQPQHF. Written as DNA, the CDR3 is TGTGCCAGCAGTGGACCCATACAGGGTGCGGAACAGCCCCAGCATTTT.